This is a list of T cell receptor beta chains from one sample in a study of early T cells in non-severe SARS-CoV-2 infection. TCRdb ran MiXCR on the 5' RACE reads and lists one entry per CDR3 protein. The sample gives over 50,000 distinct CDR3 sequences, approximately 8.4% of which show up once; about 4% is in the top ten. The source material was whole blood. The source of these receptors is an adult who was a healthcare worker with PCR-confirmed SARS-CoV-2 infection or an uninfected control (not recorded which). CDR3s include the opening cysteine and the closing phenylalanine or tryptophan. Fields, in order: clone size, J gene, D gene, CDR3 length, V gene, CDR3 DNA, CDR3 protein. A D gene is named only where the DNA matches it firmly. A clone size is listed for some rows: how often the clone was seen (once, few, many), or a class if it is expanded.

clone size: NA
J gene: TRBJ2-6
D gene: NA
CDR3 length: 18
V gene: TRBV21-1
CDR3 DNA: NA
CDR3 protein: CASSNPGQVGSGANVLTF

clone size: NA
J gene: TRBJ1-1
D gene: NA
CDR3 length: 13
V gene: TRBV4-2
CDR3 DNA: TGTGCCAGCAGCCAAGATCAGGGTGCTGAAGCTTTCTTT
CDR3 protein: CASSQDQGAEAFF

clone size: many
J gene: TRBJ1-2
D gene: NA
CDR3 length: 13
V gene: TRBV14
CDR3 DNA: TGTGCCAGCAGCCAAACCGGGAATAGTGGCTACACCTTC
CDR3 protein: CASSQTGNSGYTF

clone size: NA
J gene: TRBJ2-7
D gene: TRBD2
CDR3 length: 13
V gene: TRBV7-8
CDR3 DNA: TGTGCCAGCAGCTTCGGCGGGAGGAGCGAGCAGTACTTC
CDR3 protein: CASSFGGRSEQYF

clone size: few
J gene: TRBJ2-3
D gene: NA
CDR3 length: 16
V gene: TRBV5-1
CDR3 DNA: TGCGCCAGCAGCTTGGCGACTAGTTACGGCACAGATACGCAGTATTTT
CDR3 protein: CASSLATSYGTDTQYF

clone size: NA
J gene: TRBJ2-3
D gene: NA
CDR3 length: 16
V gene: TRBV6-5
CDR3 DNA: TGTGCCAGCACCCCCGGCAGGGTTGGTGGGGCAGATACGCAGTATTTT
CDR3 protein: CASTPGRVGGADTQYF

clone size: NA
J gene: TRBJ2-7
D gene: TRBD1
CDR3 length: 16
V gene: TRBV6-1
CDR3 DNA: TGTGCCAGCAGTGAAGAAGGGGGGACAGGGAGCTACGAGCAGTACTTC
CDR3 protein: CASSEEGGTGSYEQYF

clone size: many
J gene: TRBJ2-7
D gene: NA
CDR3 length: 11
V gene: TRBV28
CDR3 DNA: TGTGCCAGCAGTTCAGGGTACGAGCAGTACTTC
CDR3 protein: CASSSGYEQYF

clone size: few
J gene: TRBJ2-7
D gene: TRBD2
CDR3 length: 16
V gene: TRBV27
CDR3 DNA: TGTGCCAGCAGCTGGGGGGGTGGACTCCCCTCTACAGGGCAGTACTTC
CDR3 protein: CASSWGGGLPSTGQYF

clone size: few
J gene: TRBJ2-4
D gene: TRBD2
CDR3 length: 14
V gene: TRBV4-1
CDR3 DNA: TGCGCCAGCAGCCAGGGACTAGCGGAAAACATTCAGTACTTC
CDR3 protein: CASSQGLAENIQYF

clone size: few
J gene: TRBJ2-4
D gene: NA
CDR3 length: 13
V gene: TRBV5-1
CDR3 DNA: TGCGCCAGCAGCTTGGGGACAGAAAACATTCAGTACTTC
CDR3 protein: CASSLGTENIQYF

clone size: NA
J gene: TRBJ2-1
D gene: NA
CDR3 length: 17
V gene: TRBV3-1
CDR3 DNA: TGTGCCAGCAGCCTCCCCGTCGCCAGTGATTCCTACAATGAGCAGTTCTTC
CDR3 protein: CASSLPVASDSYNEQFF

clone size: many
J gene: TRBJ2-7
D gene: NA
CDR3 length: 17
V gene: TRBV4-2
CDR3 DNA: TGTGCCAGCAGCCAAGACCAAACCCGGTGGGGGTCCTACGAGCAGTACTTC
CDR3 protein: CASSQDQTRWGSYEQYF

clone size: many
J gene: TRBJ2-3
D gene: NA
CDR3 length: 13
V gene: TRBV28
CDR3 DNA: TGTGCCAGCAGTTTTGGGAGCACAGATACGCAGTATTTT
CDR3 protein: CASSFGSTDTQYF

clone size: few
J gene: TRBJ1-2
D gene: NA
CDR3 length: 13
V gene: TRBV19
CDR3 DNA: TGTGCCAGTAGTACGGACAGAAACTATGGCTACACCTTC
CDR3 protein: CASSTDRNYGYTF

clone size: NA
J gene: TRBJ1-4
D gene: NA
CDR3 length: 12
V gene: TRBV11-2
CDR3 DNA: TGTGCCACATCTAACACTAATGAAAAACTGTTTTTT
CDR3 protein: CATSNTNEKLFF

clone size: NA
J gene: TRBJ2-7
D gene: NA
CDR3 length: 13
V gene: TRBV20-1
CDR3 DNA: TGCAGTGTTGAGGGATCGGGAACCTACGAGCAGTACTTC
CDR3 protein: CSVEGSGTYEQYF

clone size: once
J gene: TRBJ2-1
D gene: TRBD2
CDR3 length: 15
V gene: TRBV20-1
CDR3 DNA: TGCAGTGCTCCCACACTTAGCGGGGCCGACAATGAGCAGTTCTTC
CDR3 protein: CSAPTLSGADNEQFF

clone size: few
J gene: TRBJ2-3
D gene: NA
CDR3 length: 13
V gene: TRBV5-1
CDR3 DNA: TGCGCCAGCAGCTTGGTCCCCACAGATACGCAGTATTTT
CDR3 protein: CASSLVPTDTQYF

clone size: few
J gene: TRBJ2-1
D gene: TRBD2
CDR3 length: 15
V gene: TRBV19
CDR3 DNA: TGTGCCAGTAGTAAGCTCGGGGGGTCCTACAATGAGCAGTTCTTC
CDR3 protein: CASSKLGGSYNEQFF